Given below is one TCR beta chain in context. The antigen it binds to is not known. Nothing much larger sits one base from this clone, and base qualities are not available. The data belong to a study of cytomegalovirus exposure and HLA in healthy donors (dated by TCRdb to 2017 to 2019). In the study overall: An earlier analysis of approximately 640 of the donors reported 250 to 300 Gb of sequence data and roughly 110 million unique TCR beta sequences from about 179 million T cells. To predict cytomegalovirus infection status, the study combined high-throughput TCR immunosequencing, statistical association of individual TCRs with disease status, and machine learning. Rather than using new phenotypic data, the later analysis identified candidate immune exposures from TCR beta sequences and from how often those sequences occurred across donors. The study profiled the T cell repertoires of more than 500 subjects by immunosequencing and related them to cytomegalovirus serostatus. Among 398 genotyped donors of the cohort, an average of roughly 230,000 unique TCR beta nucleotide sequences was sequenced per donor, of which 15% to 20% were non-productive. Among the roughly 370 genotyped donors, 75% to 90% belonged to the genetic ancestry cluster associated with self-reported Caucasian donors. Because of strong linkage in the cohort, roughly five DR-DQ haplotypes were treated as single units for association and clustering. Genome-wide SNP genotypes for about 65% of the roughly 670 donors were used in a later genetic analysis, which treated that subset as a discovery cohort. A separate validation cohort of 100 to 150 different subjects was used in addition to the 666-subject first cohort. HLA typing included class I and class II loci at four-digit resolution. The study aimed to test whether signatures of past pathogen exposure could be identified by cataloging public T cell receptors. To decide whether each TCR beta V gene segment behaved as functional or pseudogenic, an earlier analysis of fewer than 750 of the donors relied on high-throughput TCR beta sequencing. The number of donors typed differed by locus, with about 629-640 for A, B, C, DRB1 and DQB1, 522 for DQA1, about 610 for DPA1, and around 430 for DPB1. An early release that covered 500 to 800 HLA-typed donors contained 300 to 350 gigabases of sequencing data and some 87 million unique TCR sequences. To study patterns of TCR occurrence, a later analysis re-analyzed previously published TCR beta repertoires from several hundred donors and added high-resolution HLA genotyping. All discovery cohort repertoires had been generated using a single sequencing platform. Donor age, sex, ethnicity and CMV serostatus were compiled alongside the repertoire data. Broader findings and caveats from the paper: Most TCR sequences were observed very rarely across donors, whereas some public TCRs were present in many individuals. HLA typing was unavailable for some donors at each locus, so association tests used only the typed subset. A later analysis found that HLA-associated TCR beta chains were more clonally expanded and had lower generation probabilities than equally common non-associated chains. In a later analysis, most CMV-associated TCR beta chains were found to appear HLA-restricted, with HLA associations seemingly driven largely by CMV exposure. Immune exposure information for the cohort was limited to CMV serostatus. A later genetic analysis associated a missense DCLRE1C variant with V-gene and J-gene trimming of TCR beta chains, and an independent cohort replicated the association. A group of highly shared sequence variants was considered likely to be a technical artifact of the sequencing pipeline. In a later genetic analysis, fewer N-insertions in productive TCRs were reported among donors in an Asian-associated ancestry cluster than the roughly 640-donor mean. This cohort had only TCR beta chains sequenced, and the lack of alpha or paired-chain data limited which features could be detected. A further reported finding was that TCR beta sequences accurately predicted the HLA-A and HLA-B alleles for most subjects in the first cohort. Three of the identified cytomegalovirus-associated TCR beta chains were confirmed in vitro to be specific for cytomegalovirus antigens. It was suggested by the authors that the approach could potentially be generalized to other disease states and immunological phenotypes. In a later analysis, the rate of TCR association differed among HLA loci, with DRB1 alleles having the most associated TCRs and HLA-C alleles having the fewest. A later analysis reported that several top co-occurrence clusters appeared linked to parvovirus B19, influenza, CMV and Epstein-Barr virus. The 87-base-pair reads could not distinguish some IMGT-functional V segments, including TRBV6-2 and TRBV6-3, so those segments were excluded. About 17 rarely observed V segments, including chromosome 9 orphons, were excluded from the earlier analysis of some 590 of the donors because counts were too low. Strong co-occurrence of HLA alleles, especially DR and DQ, made assigning TCR associations to individual alleles difficult. The classifier was reported to diagnose cytomegalovirus status with high specificity and sensitivity in both the original cohort and the validation cohort. Correlated functional status among segregating V segments might reflect linkage disequilibrium, but an unknown experimental factor could not be ruled out. Roughly uniform sequencing depth across donors was assumed in presence/absence analyses, although this assumption may not hold. In an earlier analysis of 500 to 650 of the donors, most TCR beta V segments appeared in productive rearrangements about 87% or about 30% of the time, broadly matching IMGT annotations. The study gave a list of 150 to 200 TCR beta chains associated with cytomegalovirus. A later analysis associated about 17,000 TCR beta sequences with specific HLA alleles at a false discovery rate of 0.05.

The receptor library was made with the immunoSEQ multiplex PCR assay. A mixture of 60 forward primers for TCR Vbeta segments and 13 reverse primers for TCR Jbeta segments was used in the multiplex PCR. The CDR3 region of rearranged TCR beta genes was amplified from genomic DNA by a multiplex PCR assay. The amplified TCR beta libraries were sequenced on the Illumina HiSeq System as 87-base-pair reads. Per the source publication's procedure: Across the 700 or so repertoires, a later analysis counted approximately 75 million unique TCR beta chains, approximately 12 million of which were shared by at least two donors. Raw reads were error-corrected and collapsed into unique sequences with a nearest-neighbor algorithm that merged closely related sequences to remove PCR and sequencing errors. To assign V, D and J gene segments, CDR3 sequences were aligned to IMGT reference sequences. Each retained sequence needed at least a six-nucleotide match to both a V gene segment and a J gene segment. A rearrangement counted as productive if the CDR3 had no stop codons and remained in frame with V and J, and every other rearrangement counted as non-productive. Following IMGT convention, CDR3 was defined as the stretch from the second conserved V-encoded cysteine up to the conserved J-encoded phenylalanine. Sequences without an unambiguous match to a single V gene segment were excluded from the earlier analysis of a few hundred of the donors. In an earlier analysis of approximately 590 of the donors, a V segment was called functional when productive rearrangements were above 56.7%, and segregating when the standard deviation between donors exceeded 5%. A statistical classification framework was developed to diagnose cytomegalovirus status using the catalog of TCR beta chain sequences. In a later analysis, TCR nucleotide sequences were compared against IMGT/GENE-DB human TR gene sequences so that V and J genes could be assigned. In a later analysis, CDR3 sequences and most-parsimonious VDJ recombination scenarios were assigned using the TCRdist pipeline. A later analysis defined each TCR beta chain by its CDR3 amino acid sequence plus V-gene family, and excluded reads lacking a unique V-gene family. A later analysis removed over 500 highly shared, low-generation-probability nucleotide sequences to deal with suspected cross-contamination and a sequencing artifact. In a later analysis, a clonal expansion index for each public chain was calculated from normalized within-repertoire ranks of inferred template counts. A later analysis computed generation probabilities with a VDJ recombination model fitted to out-of-frame rearrangements, and checked the results against IGoR. A later analysis scored TCR-TCR, TCR-HLA and TCR-CMV co-occurrence with hypergeometric tests, applying a repertoire-size bias correction to TCR pairs. To estimate false discovery rates, a later analysis permuted the HLA or CMV assignments 20 times. In a later analysis, co-occurring TCRs were grouped using DBSCAN, with TCRdist sequence similarity added in when clustering inside HLA-allele-positive subsets. Repertoires with fewer than 30,000 or more than 120,000 public chains, plus five repertoires with anomalous nucleotide sharing, were excluded from co-occurrence clustering. In its TCRdb copy, this immuneACCESS table keeps in-frame sequences only and misses some clones. Where compared with another copy, unresolved V genes explain less than half of these, and the others have no known cause. The DNA was the basis for D and trimming; V, J and clone size are from that table. The sample table contains some 150,000 clones; only one count was recorded for about four fifths of them. The ten most abundant clones make up approximately 1.5% of the sample.

The cohort was made up of 650 to 700 healthy bone marrow donors. At the time of sampling, all cohort members were nominally healthy, though unrecorded immune exposures were likely present. The donor was CMV seronegative and was included in the group of around 320 seronegative cohort members. A peripheral blood sample was collected from each donor, and TCR beta sequencing was performed on peripheral blood mononuclear cells. Genomic DNA extraction from the blood cell samples was performed with the Qiagen DNeasy Blood Extraction Kit. At the junction V is shortened by 6 bases and J by 2 bases; bases outside the gene matches: 6. The CDR3 spans 15 residues, from the cysteine through the phenylalanine. Only the CDR3 DNA is retained, 45 bases long and in frame from the first base. The germline V gene sets CDR1 to SNHLY and CDR2 to FYNNEI.

Sequencing used PBMCs. The sequence came from a woman aged 40 to 50 in good health and CMV-seronegative. In this chain, TRBV2 is recombined with TRBJ1-5, with 8 bases aligning to TRBD1. The CDR3 amino acid sequence is: CASSDDRGGNQPQHF. The nucleotide sequence reads TGTGCCAGCAGCGACGACAGGGGTGGCAATCAGCCCCAGCATTTT.